This T cell receptor (beta chain) was found in a study of graft-versus-host responses after intestinal transplantation. Study-wide findings and caveats: The authors found GvH clones in recipient marrow, some appearing first in ileum or blood.

To release intraepithelial and lamina propria lymphocytes, the graft tissue was processed. The CDR3 consists of 16 residues. V was clipped by 4 bases and J by 0 bases, with 12 bases between them. Germline V gives CDR1 MNHEY, CDR2 SMNVEV (reference sequence). As regards this clone: Its antigen is unknown.

Here immunoSEQ multiplex PCR was the method, and the copy in TCRdb shows in-frame clones only, minus some. In the table there are more than 9,000 clones, less than 90% of which are singletons. The sequence came from a human patient who received an intestinal transplant, so some T cells may come from the graft donor. The gene calls are TRBV27 and TRBJ2-2, with unresolved D. This specimen was ileum tissue, taken around 760 days after intestinal transplantation. CDR3 bases: TGTGCCAGCAGTTCACAGCACCTCTCGAACACCGGGGAGCTGTTTTTT. Translated: CASSSQHLSNTGELFF.